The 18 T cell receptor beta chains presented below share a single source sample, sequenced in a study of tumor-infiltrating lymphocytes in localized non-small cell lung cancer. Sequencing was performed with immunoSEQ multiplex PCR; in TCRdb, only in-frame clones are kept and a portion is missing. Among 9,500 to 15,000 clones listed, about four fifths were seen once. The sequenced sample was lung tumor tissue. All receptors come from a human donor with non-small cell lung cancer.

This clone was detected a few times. The CDR3 DNA follows: TGTGCCAGCAGCTTGCGGGGGGGGCCTGCCGGGGAGCTGTTTTTT. It codes for CASSLRGGPAGELFF. The chain has TRBV11-1 and TRBJ2-2; 9 nucleotides agree with TRBD2. The CDR3 sequence is 15 residues long. V lost 3 bases, J lost 6 bases, and 5 bases stayed unmatched. Germline CDR1 reads SGHAT; CDR2 reads FQDESV (reference sequence).

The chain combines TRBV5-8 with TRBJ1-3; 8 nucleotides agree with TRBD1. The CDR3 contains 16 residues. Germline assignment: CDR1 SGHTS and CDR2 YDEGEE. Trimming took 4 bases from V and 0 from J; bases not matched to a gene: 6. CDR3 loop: CASSPRTGFSGNTIYF. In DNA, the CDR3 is TGTGCCAGCAGCCCGAGGACAGGGTTCTCTGGAAACACCATATATTTT.

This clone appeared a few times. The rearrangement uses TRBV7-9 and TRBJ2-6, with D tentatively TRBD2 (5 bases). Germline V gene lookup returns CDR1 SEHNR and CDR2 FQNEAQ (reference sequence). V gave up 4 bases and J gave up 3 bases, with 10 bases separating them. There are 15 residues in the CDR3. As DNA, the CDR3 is TGTGCCAGCAGCTCGTACGGGGTTGGGGCCAACGTCCTGACTTTC. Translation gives CASSSYGVGANVLTF.

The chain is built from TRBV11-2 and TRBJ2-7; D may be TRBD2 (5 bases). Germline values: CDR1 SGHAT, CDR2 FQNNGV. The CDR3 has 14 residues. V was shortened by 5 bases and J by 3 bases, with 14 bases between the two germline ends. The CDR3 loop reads CASSQRGLYYEQYF. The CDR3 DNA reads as TGTGCCAGCAGCCAAAGAGGACTTTACTACGAGCAGTACTTC.

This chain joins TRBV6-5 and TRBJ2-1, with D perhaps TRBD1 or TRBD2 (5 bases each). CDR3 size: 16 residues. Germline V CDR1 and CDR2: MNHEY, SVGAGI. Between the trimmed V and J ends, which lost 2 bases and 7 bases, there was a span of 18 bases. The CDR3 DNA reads TGTGCCAGCAGTTACGCGATCGGGACCCTTGGGAATGAGCAGTTCTTC. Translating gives CASSYAIGTLGNEQFF.

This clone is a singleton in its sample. This CDR3 reads CASSLALGPNIQYF. In nucleotides, the CDR3 is TGTGCCAGCAGCTTAGCGCTGGGTCCAAACATTCAGTACTTC. The chain has TRBV7-8 and TRBJ2-4; D is ambiguous. V lost 0 bases to trimming and J lost 6 bases, with 9 bases between them. The germline V gene has CDR1 SGHVS and CDR2 FQNEAQ. There are 14 residues in the CDR3.

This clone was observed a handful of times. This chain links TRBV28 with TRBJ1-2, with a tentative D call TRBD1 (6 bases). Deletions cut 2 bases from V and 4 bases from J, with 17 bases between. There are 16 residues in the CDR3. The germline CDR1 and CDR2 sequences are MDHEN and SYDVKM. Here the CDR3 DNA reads TGTGCCAGCAGTTTAGGTCTCGGGGGCCTGCGCTATGGCTACACCTTC. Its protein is CASSLGLGGLRYGYTF.

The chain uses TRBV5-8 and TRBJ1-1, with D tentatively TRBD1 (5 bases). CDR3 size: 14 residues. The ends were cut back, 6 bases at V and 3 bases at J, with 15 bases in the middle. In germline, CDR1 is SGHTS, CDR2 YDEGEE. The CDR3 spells CASIKRGGYTEAFF. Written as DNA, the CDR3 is TGTGCCAGCATCAAGCGGGGGGGGTACACTGAAGCTTTCTTT.

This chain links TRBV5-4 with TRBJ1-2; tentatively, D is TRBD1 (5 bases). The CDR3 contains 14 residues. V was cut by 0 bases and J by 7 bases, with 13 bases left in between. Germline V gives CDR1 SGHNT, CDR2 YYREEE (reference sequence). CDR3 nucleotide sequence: TGTGCCAGCAGCTTGGTGGGGCAGGCCGGTGGCTACACCTTC. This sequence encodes CASSLVGQAGGYTF.

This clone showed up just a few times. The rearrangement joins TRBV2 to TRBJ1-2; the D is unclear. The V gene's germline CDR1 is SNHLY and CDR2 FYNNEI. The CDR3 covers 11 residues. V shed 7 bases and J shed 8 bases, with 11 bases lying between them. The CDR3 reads CASTVLGGYTF. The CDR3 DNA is TGTGCCAGCACGGTCCTGGGCGGCTACACCTTC.

The CDR3 protein is CASSPPLGHGELFF. CDR3 bases: TGCGCCAGCAGCCCACCGCTTGGGCACGGGGAGCTGTTTTTT. The chain combines TRBV4-1 with TRBJ2-2; unclear D gene. Germline-derived CDR1 and CDR2 are MGHRA and YSYEKL. With 4 bases removed from V and 7 bases from J, the gap between germline ends came to 13 bases. The CDR3 extends over 14 amino acids.

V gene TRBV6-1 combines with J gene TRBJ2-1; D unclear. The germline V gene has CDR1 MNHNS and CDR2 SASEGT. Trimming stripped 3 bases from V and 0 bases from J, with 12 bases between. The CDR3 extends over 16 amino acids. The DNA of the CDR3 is TGTGCCAGCAGTGATGGCAGCTCTAGCTCCTACAATGAGCAGTTCTTC. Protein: CASSDGSSSSYNEQFF.

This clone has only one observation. The DNA for the CDR3 is TGTGCCAGCAGCACCCGGGGGATGAGCACAGATACGCAGTATTTT. The encoded protein is CASSTRGMSTDTQYF. J is TRBJ2-3 and V is TRBV11-3; D may be TRBD2 (6 bases). Germline CDR1 SGHNT, CDR2 YENEEA. The V end lost 5 bases, the J end lost 0 bases, and 12 bases lay between the germline ends. This CDR3 contains 15 residues.

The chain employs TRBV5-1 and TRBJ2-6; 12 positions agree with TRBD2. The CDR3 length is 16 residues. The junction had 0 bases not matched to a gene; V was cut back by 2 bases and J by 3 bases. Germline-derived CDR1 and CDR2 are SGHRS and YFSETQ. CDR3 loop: CASSLLAGGGANVLTF. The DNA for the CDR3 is TGCGCCAGCAGCTTACTAGCGGGAGGTGGGGCCAACGTCCTGACTTTC.

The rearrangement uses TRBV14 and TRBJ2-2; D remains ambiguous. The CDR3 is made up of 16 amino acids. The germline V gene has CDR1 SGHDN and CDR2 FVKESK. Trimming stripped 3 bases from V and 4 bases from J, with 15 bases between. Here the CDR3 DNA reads TGTGCCAGCAGCCACCGACACGACTTAAGCACCGGGGAGCTGTTTTTT. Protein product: CASSHRHDLSTGELFF.

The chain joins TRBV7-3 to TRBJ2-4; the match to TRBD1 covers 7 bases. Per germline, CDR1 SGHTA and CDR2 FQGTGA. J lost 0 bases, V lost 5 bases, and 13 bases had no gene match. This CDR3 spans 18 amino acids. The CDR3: CASSEKTGQDLAKNIQYF. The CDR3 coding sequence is TGTGCCAGCAGCGAAAAGACCGGACAGGACCTAGCCAAAAACATTCAGTACTTC.

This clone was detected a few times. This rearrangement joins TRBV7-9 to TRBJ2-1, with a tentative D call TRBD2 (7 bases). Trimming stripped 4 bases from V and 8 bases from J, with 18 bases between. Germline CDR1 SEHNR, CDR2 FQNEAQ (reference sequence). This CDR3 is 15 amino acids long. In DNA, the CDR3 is TGTGCCAGCAGCTCGAAAGGGGGGGGGATGTATGAGCAGTTCTTC. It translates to CASSSKGGGMYEQFF.

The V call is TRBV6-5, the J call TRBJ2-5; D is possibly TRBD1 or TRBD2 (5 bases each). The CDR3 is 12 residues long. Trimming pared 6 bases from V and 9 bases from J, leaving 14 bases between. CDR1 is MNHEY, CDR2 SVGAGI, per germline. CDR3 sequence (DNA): TGTGCCAGCAGCCCCGGGATGGGGGCCCAGTACTTC. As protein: CASSPGMGAQYF.